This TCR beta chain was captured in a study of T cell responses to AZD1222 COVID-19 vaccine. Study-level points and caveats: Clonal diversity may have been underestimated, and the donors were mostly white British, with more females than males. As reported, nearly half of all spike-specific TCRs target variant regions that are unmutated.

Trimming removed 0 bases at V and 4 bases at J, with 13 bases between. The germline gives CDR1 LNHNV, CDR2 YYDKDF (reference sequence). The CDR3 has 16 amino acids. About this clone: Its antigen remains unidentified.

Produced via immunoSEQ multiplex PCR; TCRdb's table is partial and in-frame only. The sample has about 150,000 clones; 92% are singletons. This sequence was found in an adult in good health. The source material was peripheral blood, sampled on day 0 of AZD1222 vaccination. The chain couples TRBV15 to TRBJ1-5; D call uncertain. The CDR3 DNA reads TGTGCCACCAGCAGAGATCGGGCAGGCGGGAATCAGCCCCAGCATTTT. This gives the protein CATSRDRAGGNQPQHF.